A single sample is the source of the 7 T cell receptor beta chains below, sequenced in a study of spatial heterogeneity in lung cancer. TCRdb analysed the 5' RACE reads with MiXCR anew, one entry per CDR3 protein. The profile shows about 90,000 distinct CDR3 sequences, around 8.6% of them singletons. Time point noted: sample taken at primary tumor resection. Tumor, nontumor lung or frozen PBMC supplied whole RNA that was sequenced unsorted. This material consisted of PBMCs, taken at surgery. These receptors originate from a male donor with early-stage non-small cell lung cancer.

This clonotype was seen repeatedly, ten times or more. The CDR3 region is CASTTDSNQPQHF. In DNA, the CDR3 is TGTGCCAGCACAACAGATAGCAATCAGCCCCAGCATTTT. J is TRBJ1-5 and V is TRBV6-2 or TRBV6-3, with D hard to call. V dropped 7 bases and J dropped 0 bases, with 7 bases sitting between them. The germline gives CDR1 MNHEY, CDR2 SVGEGT. This CDR3 is 13 amino acids long.

The CDR3 is CASSPGLAGNNEQFF. Here the CDR3 DNA reads TGTGCCAGCTCACCTGGTCTAGCGGGGAACAATGAGCAGTTCTTC. This chain connects TRBV18 to TRBJ2-1, with 9 bases identical to TRBD2. V lost 3 bases to trimming and J lost 5 bases; unmatched junction nucleotides: 5. The CDR3 extends over 15 amino acids. The germline V gene encodes CDR1 KGHSH and CDR2 LQKENI.

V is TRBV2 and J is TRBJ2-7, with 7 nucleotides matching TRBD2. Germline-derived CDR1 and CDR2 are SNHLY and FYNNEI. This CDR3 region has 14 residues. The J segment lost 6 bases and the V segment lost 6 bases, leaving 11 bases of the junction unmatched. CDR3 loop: CASRGRGPGGEQYF. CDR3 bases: TGTGCCAGCAGGGGACGGGGACCGGGAGGCGAGCAGTACTTC. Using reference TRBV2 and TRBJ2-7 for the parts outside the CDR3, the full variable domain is EPEVTQTPSHQVTQMGQEVILRCVPISNHLYFYWYRQILGQKVEFLVSFYNNEISEKSEIFDDQFSVERPDGSNFTLKIRSTKLEDSAMYFCASRGRGPGGEQYFGPGTRLTVT.

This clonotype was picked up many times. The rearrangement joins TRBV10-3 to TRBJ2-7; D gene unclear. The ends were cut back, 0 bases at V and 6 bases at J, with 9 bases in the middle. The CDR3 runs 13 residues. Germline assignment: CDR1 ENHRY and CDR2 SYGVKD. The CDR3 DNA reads TGTGCCATCAGTGAGTCGAAGGGCGCCGAGCAGTACTTC. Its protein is CAISESKGAEQYF.

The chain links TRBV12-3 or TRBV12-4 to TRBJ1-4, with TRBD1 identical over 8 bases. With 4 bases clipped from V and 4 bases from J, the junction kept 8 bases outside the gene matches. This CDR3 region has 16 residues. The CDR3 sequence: CASSSGTGGSNEKLFF. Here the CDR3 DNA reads TGTGCCAGCAGTTCCGGGACAGGAGGAAGTAATGAAAAACTGTTTTTT.

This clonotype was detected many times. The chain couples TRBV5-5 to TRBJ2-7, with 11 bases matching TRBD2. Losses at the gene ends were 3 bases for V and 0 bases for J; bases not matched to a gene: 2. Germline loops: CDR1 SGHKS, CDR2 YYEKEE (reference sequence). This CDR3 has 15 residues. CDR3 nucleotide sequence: TGTGCCAGCAGCTCCACTAGCGGGGGCTCCTACGAGCAGTACTTC. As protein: CASSSTSGGSYEQYF.

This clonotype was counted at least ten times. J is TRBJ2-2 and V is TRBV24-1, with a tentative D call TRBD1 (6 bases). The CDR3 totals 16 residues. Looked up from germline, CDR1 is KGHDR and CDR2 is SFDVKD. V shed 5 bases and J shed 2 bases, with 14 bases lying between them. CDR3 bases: TGTGCCACCAGTGGAGCAACAGGGAGTAACACCGGGGAGCTGTTTTTT. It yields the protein CATSGATGSNTGELFF.